These 21 T cell receptor beta chains were all obtained from the same sample, sequenced in a study of shared clonotypes between healthy human individuals. Selected positively for CCR7 and CD45RO-negative, naive CD8 cells excluded terminally differentiated effector memory CD45RA+ cells. Assay: immunoSEQ multiplex PCR; the TCRdb copy retains only in-frame clones and omits some. Among about 2 million clones listed, roughly 95% were seen once. Sequencing used naive CD8+ T cells sorted from blood. The receptors derive from a young man in good health.

The V call is TRBV6-6, the J call TRBJ1-5; no definite D call. This CDR3 is 13 amino acids long. V was trimmed by 10 bases and J by 4 bases, leaving 14 bases between them. CDR1 is MNHNY and CDR2 is SVGAGI in the germline V gene (reference sequence). The CDR3 region is CAIGAGSNQPQHF. The CDR3 DNA reads TGTGCCATCGGTGCGGGCTCGAATCAGCCCCAGCATTTT.

V is TRBV6-5 and J is TRBJ2-1; the D gene could be TRBD1 or TRBD2 (7 bases each). The germline gives CDR1 MNHEY, CDR2 SVGAGI. Trimming shortened V by 2 bases and J by 6 bases, and 17 bases separated the two germline ends. This CDR3 spans 16 amino acids. The DNA for the CDR3 is TGTGCCAGCAGTTACGAGGGGGAGGGGGCGGGCAATGAGCAGTTCTTC. Its protein product is CASSYEGEGAGNEQFF.

The chain is built from TRBV5-1 and TRBJ1-2; D perhaps matches TRBD1 (6 bases). V was trimmed by 4 bases and J by 8 bases, leaving 12 bases between them. In germline, CDR1 is SGHRS, CDR2 YFSETQ. CDR3 length: 12 residues. The CDR3 DNA sequence: TGCGCCAGCAGCGCAGGGGAAGGCGGCTACACCTTC. Residues: CASSAGEGGYTF.

With respect to this clone: Its ends do not fully match the called genes, so a read error is possible. The chain combines TRBV11-2 with TRBJ1-6; the D is unclear. The CDR3 sequence is 13 residues long. Germline CDR1 SGHAT, CDR2 FQNNGV. The CDR3 reads CASSVEVRSPLHF. The DNA of the CDR3 is TGTGCCAGCAGCGTAGAGGTCCGGTCACCCCTCCACTTT.

This clone was picked up one time. The chain links TRBV9 to TRBJ2-5; 13 bases agree with TRBD2. The CDR3 extends over 16 amino acids. Trimming took 3 bases from V and 3 from J; bases not matched to a gene: 5. Germline CDR1 reads SGDLS; CDR2 reads YYNGEE. The CDR3 loop is CASSEGTSGAKETQYF. Here the CDR3 DNA reads TGTGCCAGCAGCGAGGGGACTAGCGGGGCGAAAGAGACCCAGTACTTC. Full variable domain (remainder filled in from reference TRBV9 and TRBJ2-5): DSGVTQTPKHLITATGQRVTLRCSPRSGDLSVYWYQQSLDQGLQFLIQYYNGEERAKGNILERFSAQQFPDLHSELNLSSLELGDSALYFCASSEGTSGAKETQYFGPGTRLLVL.

The V gene is TRBV4-3, the J gene TRBJ2-7; D unresolved. V was trimmed by 0 bases and J by 0 bases, leaving 6 bases between them. The CDR3 is 14 amino acids. Germline lookup yields CDR1 LGHNA and CDR2 YSLEER. For the CDR3, the DNA is TGCGCCAGCAGCCAAGATTTAGTCTCCTACGAGCAGTACTTC. It codes for CASSQDLVSYEQYF.

The chain couples TRBV30 to TRBJ2-2; D is unresolved. Trimming removed 3 bases at V and 8 bases at J, with 10 bases between. Looked up from germline, CDR1 is GTSNPN and CDR2 is SVGIG (reference sequence). The CDR3 contains 12 residues. The CDR3 sequence is CAWSLGRGELFF. CDR3 sequence (DNA): TGTGCCTGGAGCCTCGGGCGAGGGGAGCTGTTTTTT.

The chain uses TRBV5-1 and TRBJ2-2; 8 bases match TRBD1. V shed 4 bases and J 1 base; nucleotides not matched to a gene: 9. The CDR3 sequence is 17 residues long. The germline CDR1 and CDR2 sequences are SGHRS and YFSETQ. CDR3 region: CASSPYLGTGNTGELFF. For the CDR3, the DNA is TGCGCCAGCAGCCCCTACTTGGGGACAGGGAACACCGGGGAGCTGTTTTTT.

The chain is built from TRBV15 and TRBJ2-3; D gene unclear. CDR1 LNHNV and CDR2 YYDKDF come from the germline V gene (reference sequence). Trimming removed 2 bases at V and 1 base at J, with 13 bases between. This CDR3 spans 16 amino acids. CDR3 region: CATSRTGRLGTDTQYF. CDR3 in DNA: TGTGCCACCAGCAGAACCGGACGTTTAGGCACAGATACGCAGTATTTT.

The CDR3 region has the DNA TGCAGCGTTGAGACACCCCTGGGAGGAAAGACCCAGTACTTC. Amino acid sequence: CSVETPLGGKTQYF. The V gene is TRBV29-1, the J gene TRBJ2-5, with D tentatively TRBD2 (6 bases). The CDR3 has 14 residues. Looked up from germline, CDR1 is SQVTM and CDR2 is ANQGSEA. V lost 3 bases and J 6 bases, leaving 17 bases between the germline ends.

CDR3 protein: CASSLAPLGKNTEAFF. CDR3 nucleotide sequence: TGTGCCAGCAGCTTAGCCCCACTGGGGAAGAACACTGAAGCTTTCTTT. The J gene is TRBJ1-1, the V gene TRBV7-9; D gene uncertain. CDR3 size: 16 residues. Germline V gives CDR1 SEHNR, CDR2 FQNEAQ (reference sequence). Trimming pared 0 bases from V and 1 base from J, leaving 12 bases between. Variable domain in full (rest from reference TRBV7-9 and TRBJ1-1): DTGVSQNPRHKITKRGQNVTFRCDPISEHNRLYWYRQTLGQGPEFLTYFQNEAQLEKSRLLSDRFSAERPKGSFSTLEIQRTEQGDSAMYLCASSLAPLGKNTEAFFGQGTRLTVV.

This chain uses TRBV19 with TRBJ2-7; possible D gene TRBD2, 6 bases. CDR1 and CDR2 (germline): LNHDA, SQIVND (reference sequence). The length of the CDR3 is 11 residues. V was shortened by 10 bases and J by 5 bases, with 12 bases between the two germline ends. In DNA form, the CDR3 reads TGTGCCATTTACCGCGGGGACGAGCAGTACTTC. As protein: CAIYRGDEQYF.

Concerning this clone: Other DNA variants within this sample encode the same CDR3. The DNA of the CDR3 is TGCAGCGTTCGCGGCAGCTCCTACGAGCAGTACTTC. It is translated as CSVRGSSYEQYF. The rearrangement joins TRBV29-1 to TRBJ2-7; D unresolved. V was clipped by 5 bases and J by 0 bases, with 8 bases between them. Per the germline V gene, CDR1 is SQVTM and CDR2 is ANQGSEA. The length of the CDR3 is 12 residues.

V gene TRBV4-1 combines with J gene TRBJ2-7; D perhaps matches TRBD2 (5 bases). The germline V gene encodes CDR1 MGHRA and CDR2 YSYEKL. The CDR3 covers 12 residues. V was cut by 3 bases and J by 6 bases, with 9 bases left in between. The CDR3 coding sequence is TGCGCCAGCAGCCATCCGGAGGCCGAGCAGTACTTC. Its translation is CASSHPEAEQYF.

The chain combines TRBV5-4 with TRBJ2-2, with D perhaps matching TRBD1 or TRBD2 (5 bases each). Trimming removed 5 bases at V and 6 bases at J, with 8 bases between. This CDR3 has 12 amino acids. Germline loops: CDR1 SGHNT, CDR2 YYREEE (reference sequence). The CDR3 loop is CASRWDAGELFF. The DNA for the CDR3 is TGTGCCAGCAGGTGGGACGCCGGGGAGCTGTTTTTT.

Concerning this clone: Other DNA sequences in this sample translate to the same CDR3. V and J are TRBV9 and TRBJ1-2; the D gene is possibly TRBD1 (5 bases). V dropped 0 bases and J dropped 4 bases, with 7 bases sitting between them. This CDR3 comprises 13 residues. From germline, CDR1 is SGDLS and CDR2 YYNGEE. The CDR3 DNA sequence: TGTGCCAGCAGCGTAGCCGGGGCCTATGGCTACACCTTC. This encodes CASSVAGAYGYTF. The full variable domain, in which reference TRBV9 and TRBJ1-2 provide the parts outside the CDR3, is DSGVTQTPKHLITATGQRVTLRCSPRSGDLSVYWYQQSLDQGLQFLIQYYNGEERAKGNILERFSAQQFPDLHSELNLSSLELGDSALYFCASSVAGAYGYTFGSGTRLTVV.

The CDR3 DNA follows: TGCAGCGTAGATCCGGGGAGCGGGGGGACCTACAATGAGCAGTTCTTC. Amino acids: CSVDPGSGGTYNEQFF. The chain recombines TRBV29-1 with TRBJ2-1, with TRBD2 matching over 9 bases. This CDR3 region has 16 residues. Germline-derived CDR1 and CDR2 are SQVTM and ANQGSEA. V lost 6 bases and J lost 2; bases outside the gene matches: 11.

This clone was seen just once. The chain joins TRBV15 to TRBJ2-4, with 8 bases matching TRBD2. Per the germline V gene, CDR1 is LNHNV and CDR2 is YYDKDF (reference sequence). The CDR3 runs 14 residues. V lost 3 bases and J lost 8; bases outside the gene matches: 6. The CDR3 DNA is TGTGCCACCAGCAGCCGACTAGCGCGAGACATTCAGTACTTC. It specifies CATSSRLARDIQYF.

This clone showed up just once. Other DNA sequences in this specimen translate into the identical CDR3. The J gene is TRBJ2-7, the V gene TRBV5-4, with D tentatively TRBD2 (5 bases). With 0 bases removed from V and 0 bases from J, the gap between germline ends came to 7 bases. Germline values: CDR1 SGHNT, CDR2 YYREEE (reference sequence). CDR3 length: 14 residues. As DNA, the CDR3 is TGTGCCAGCAGCTTGGGCGGGCTCTCCTACGAGCAGTACTTC. Amino acid sequence: CASSLGGLSYEQYF.

The chain uses TRBV5-6 and TRBJ2-1; D perhaps matches TRBD2 (7 bases). Germline V gene sequence: CDR1 SGHDT, CDR2 YYEEEE. Between the trimmed V and J ends, which lost 3 bases and 5 bases, there was a span of 9 bases. The CDR3 consists of 13 residues. DNA for the CDR3: TGTGCCAGCAGCTCCGGGGGGCACAATGAGCAGTTCTTC. Its protein product is CASSSGGHNEQFF.

V is TRBV29-1 and J is TRBJ2-3; D is unresolved. Trimming cost V 1 base and J 6 bases, with 20 bases left between them. This CDR3 is 16 amino acids long. Germline CDR1 reads SQVTM; CDR2 reads ANQGSEA. CDR3 in amino acids: CSVEVSHLNQVDTQYF. CDR3 nucleotide sequence: TGCAGCGTTGAAGTATCACATCTTAACCAGGTGGATACGCAGTATTTT.